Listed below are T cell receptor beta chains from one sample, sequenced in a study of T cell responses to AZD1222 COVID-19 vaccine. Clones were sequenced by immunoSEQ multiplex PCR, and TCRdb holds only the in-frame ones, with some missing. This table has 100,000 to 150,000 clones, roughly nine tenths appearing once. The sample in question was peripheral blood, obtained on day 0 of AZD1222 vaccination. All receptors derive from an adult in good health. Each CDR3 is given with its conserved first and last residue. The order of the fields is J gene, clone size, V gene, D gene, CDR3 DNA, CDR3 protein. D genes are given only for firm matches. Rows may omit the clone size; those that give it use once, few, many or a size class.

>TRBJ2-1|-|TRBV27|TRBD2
TGTGCCAGCAGTCCAAGCGGGAGTGCGGAGCAGTTCTTC
CASSPSGSAEQFF
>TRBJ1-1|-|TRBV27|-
TGTGCCAGCACTCTTGGAGGCGGGGGCGGCACTGAAGCTTTCTTT
CASTLGGGGGTEAFF
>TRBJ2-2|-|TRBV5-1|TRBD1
TGCGCCAGCAGAGACCTAACGGCGGGGACAGGGCTCACCGGGGAGCTGTTTTTT
CASRDLTAGTGLTGELFF
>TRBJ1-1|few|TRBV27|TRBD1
TGTGCCAGCAGAAGACAGGGGGCGCGTGATACTGAAGCTTTCTTT
CASRRQGARDTEAFF
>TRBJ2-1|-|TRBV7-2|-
TGTGCCAGCAGCACCGGGCTTTACAATGAGCAGTTCTTC
CASSTGLYNEQFF
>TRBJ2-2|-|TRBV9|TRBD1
TGTGCCAGCAGCGTCCCGACAGGGGTTGGGACCGGGGAGCTGTTTTTT
CASSVPTGVGTGELFF
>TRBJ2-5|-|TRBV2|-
TGTGCCAGCACTCGTAGAGAGTTAGAGACCCAGTACTTC
CASTRRELETQYF
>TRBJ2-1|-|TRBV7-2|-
TGTGCCAGCAGCTTGGTGGGCGGGTTTAGCTCCTACAATGAGCAGTTCTTC
CASSLVGGFSSYNEQFF
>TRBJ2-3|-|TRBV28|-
TGTGCCAGTTGGGGGCCAGATACGCAGTATTTT
CASWGPDTQYF
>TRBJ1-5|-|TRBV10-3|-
TGTGCCATCAGTGAGTCAACAGGGAGTAATCAGCCCCAGCATTTT
CAISESTGSNQPQHF
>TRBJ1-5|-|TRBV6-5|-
TGTGCCAGCAGTTTGGGACGCTCCGTCTCGCCCCAGCATTTT
CASSLGRSVSPQHF
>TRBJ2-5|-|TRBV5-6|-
TGTGCCAGCAGCTTTACGGAACAAGAGACCCAGTACTTC
CASSFTEQETQYF
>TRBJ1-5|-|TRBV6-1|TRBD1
TGTGCCAGCAGTGAGGGACAGGGAAGCCAGCCCCAGCATTTT
CASSEGQGSQPQHF
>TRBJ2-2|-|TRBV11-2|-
TGTGCCAGCAGCTTAGGGGCTCCCGGGGAGCTGTTTTTT
CASSLGAPGELFF
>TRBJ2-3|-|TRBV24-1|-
TGTGCCACCAGTGATCAGGGGGATACGCAGTATTTT
CATSDQGDTQYF